The next 16 T cell receptor beta chains were all read from a single sample in a study of sequential checkpoint blockade in melanoma. TCRdb's table, derived via immunoSEQ multiplex PCR, lists solely in-frame clones and lacks some. Among some 30,000 clones listed, about 89% were seen once. This sample's treatment: randomized to nivolumab then ipilimumab (arm A) or the reverse (arm B). Sequenced material: CD8+ T cells sorted from blood (inferred from file names), taken from a patient given nivolumab and ipilimumab in sequence. The receptors shown here come from a human donor with melanoma.

The chain couples TRBV11-2 to TRBJ1-6; D is ambiguous. This CDR3 is 13 amino acids long. Trimming pared 4 bases from V and 8 bases from J, leaving 9 bases between. The germline gives CDR1 SGHAT, CDR2 FQNNGV. CDR3 region: CASSSGMDSPLHF. CDR3 sequence (DNA): TGTGCCAGCAGCTCGGGGATGGATTCACCCCTCCACTTT. The full variable domain, with the rest looked up from reference TRBV11-2 and TRBJ1-6, is EAGVAQSPRYKIIEKRQSVAFWCNPISGHATLYWYQQILGQGPKLLIQFQNNGVVDDSQLPKDRFSAERLKGVDSTLKIQPAKLEDSAVYLCASSSGMDSPLHFGNGTRLTVT.

This clone appeared once. The chain employs TRBV28 and TRBJ1-2; D is perhaps TRBD1 (6 bases). Germline values: CDR1 MDHEN, CDR2 SYDVKM. The V end lost 7 bases, the J end lost 5 bases, and 23 bases lay between the germline ends. The CDR3 totals 16 residues. CDR3 in DNA: TGTGCCAGCACCACTCAGTTCAGGACAGAGAAGTATGGCTACACCTTC. Amino acids: CASTTQFRTEKYGYTF.

V usage is TRBV4-3 and J usage is TRBJ2-5; D is unclear. The assigned J gene may be wrong: the sequence end matches TRBJ2-7 better. The CDR3 has 17 residues. Germline V gene lookup returns CDR1 LGHNA and CDR2 YSLEER. CDR3 sequence (DNA): TGCGCCAGCAGCCAAGACCGGTCTTTGCGGTACTCCTACGAGCAGTACTTC. Its protein product is CASSQDRSLRYSYEQYF.

This rearrangement joins TRBV4-3 to TRBJ2-5; 7 bases map to TRBD2. Germline trimming cut 4 bases from V and 3 bases from J; bases unmatched to any gene: 2. The germline gives CDR1 LGHNA, CDR2 YSLEER. This CDR3 region has 13 residues. The CDR3 bases are TGCGCCAGCAGCCGGGGGAGGGAAGAGACCCAGTACTTC. It translates to CASSRGREETQYF.

The chain links TRBV9 to TRBJ2-5; D possibly corresponds to TRBD2 (6 bases). The CDR3 is 15 amino acids. The V end lost 0 bases, the J end lost 2 bases, and 11 bases lay between the germline ends. Looked up from germline, CDR1 is SGDLS and CDR2 is YYNGEE. DNA of the CDR3: TGTGCCAGCAGCGTAGAAGGGCGGGGACAAGAGACCCAGTACTTC. It specifies CASSVEGRGQETQYF.

This clone was counted a single time. The gene calls are TRBV9 and TRBJ1-3, with unresolved D. The CDR3 is made up of 15 amino acids. V lost 4 bases to trimming and J lost 4 bases, with 15 bases between them. The germline gives CDR1 SGDLS, CDR2 YYNGEE. The CDR3 bases are TGTGCCAGCAGCCAAGCCGGGGTTGGGGGAAACACCATATATTTT. The encoded protein is CASSQAGVGGNTIYF. Complete variable domain (other parts from reference TRBV9 and TRBJ1-3): DSGVTQTPKHLITATGQRVTLRCSPRSGDLSVYWYQQSLDQGLQFLIQYYNGEERAKGNILERFSAQQFPDLHSELNLSSLELGDSALYFCASSQAGVGGNTIYFGEGSWLTVV.

Written as DNA, the CDR3 is TGTGCCAGTAGCGCCGGGACACCTTATGAAAAACTGTTTTTT. Translating gives CASSAGTPYEKLFF. The rearrangement links TRBV19 to TRBJ1-4, with D perhaps TRBD1 (6 bases). With 6 bases removed from V and 6 bases from J, the gap between germline ends came to 14 bases. The CDR3 covers 14 residues. Germline V gene data show CDR1 as LNHDA and CDR2 as SQIVND (reference sequence).

This sequence joins TRBV7-9 and TRBJ2-1; 13 bases agree with TRBD2. Trimming took 5 bases from V and 5 from J; bases not matched to a gene: 6. The V gene's germline CDR1 is SEHNR and CDR2 FQNEAQ (reference sequence). This CDR3 region has 16 residues. CDR3 nucleotide sequence: TGTGCCAGCAGCCCCCCGGGACTAGCGGGGCACAATGAGCAGTTCTTC. Translating gives CASSPPGLAGHNEQFF.

J is TRBJ2-5 and V is TRBV28; D possibly corresponds to TRBD1 (5 bases). V lost 7 bases to trimming and J lost 2 bases, with 14 bases between them. The length of the CDR3 is 14 residues. Germline CDR1 MDHEN, CDR2 SYDVKM. CDR3 bases: TGTGCCAGCAACAAGGGTCAGGGTCAAGAGACCCAGTACTTC. It codes for CASNKGQGQETQYF.

The chain joins TRBV7-3 to TRBJ1-1; the D is unclear. The germline V and J ends were trimmed by 4 bases and 5 bases, with 14 bases remaining between them. The CDR3 runs to 14 residues. Germline V gives CDR1 SGHTA, CDR2 FQGTGA. The DNA for the CDR3 is TGTGCCAGCAGCTATGGTAGCGAACAGACTGAAGCTTTCTTT. Translated, it gives CASSYGSEQTEAFF.

The chain employs TRBV28 and TRBJ2-3, with D possibly matching TRBD1 (5 bases). Per the germline V gene, CDR1 is MDHEN and CDR2 is SYDVKM. The CDR3 covers 16 residues. The V and J ends lost 2 bases and 0 bases respectively, with 12 bases between them. As DNA, the CDR3 is TGTGCCAGCAGTTTACTCCCTGGGGCTAGCACAGATACGCAGTATTTT. Amino acids: CASSLLPGASTDTQYF.

The J gene is TRBJ1-3, the V gene TRBV28, with D possibly being TRBD1 (6 bases). This CDR3 contains 16 residues. V was cut by 5 bases and J by 0 bases, with 14 bases left in between. Germline-derived CDR1 and CDR2 are MDHEN and SYDVKM. CDR3 residues: CASSAPDRHSGNTIYF. CDR3 sequence (DNA): TGTGCCAGCAGTGCCCCGGACAGACACTCTGGAAACACCATATATTTT.

V is TRBV13 and J is TRBJ1-3; D call uncertain. The germline V gene encodes CDR1 PRHDT and CDR2 FYEKMQ (reference sequence). The CDR3 has 15 residues. V gave up 4 bases and J gave up 3 bases, with 13 bases separating them. The CDR3 nucleotides are TGTGCCAGCAGCTCGACTCCTTCTGGTGGAAACACCATATATTTT. Translating gives CASSSTPSGGNTIYF. Looking up the rest from reference TRBV13 and TRBJ1-3 gives the full variable domain: AAGVIQSPRHLIKEKRETATLKCYPIPRHDTVYWYQQGPGQDPQFLISFYEKMQSDKGSIPDRFSAQQFSDYHSELNMSSLELGDSALYFCASSSTPSGGNTIYFGEGSWLTVV.

The chain is built from TRBV7-3 and TRBJ2-3; the D gene is possibly TRBD2 (5 bases). V gave up 4 bases and J gave up 1 base, with 6 bases separating them. The CDR3 is 13 amino acids. Germline V gene lookup returns CDR1 SGHTA and CDR2 FQGTGA. This CDR3 reads CASSYGGTDTQYF. In DNA form, the CDR3 reads TGTGCCAGCAGCTACGGGGGCACAGATACGCAGTATTTT.

This clone was detected once. V gene TRBV27 combines with J gene TRBJ2-7, with D tentatively TRBD1 (6 bases). This CDR3 is built from 14 residues. V was cut by 8 bases and J by 2 bases, with 16 bases left in between. Germline-derived CDR1 and CDR2 are MNHEY and SMNVEV (reference sequence). The CDR3 reads CASAHQGLPYEQYF. CDR3 sequence (DNA): TGTGCCAGCGCGCATCAGGGGCTTCCCTACGAGCAGTACTTC.

This rearrangement joins TRBV5-6 to TRBJ1-1, with no clear D. Germline assignment: CDR1 SGHDT and CDR2 YYEEEE. The CDR3 contains 13 residues. Trimming stripped 2 bases from V and 3 bases from J, with 8 bases between. This CDR3 is CASSLGGHTEAFF. The CDR3 DNA follows: TGTGCCAGCAGCTTAGGAGGGCACACTGAAGCTTTCTTT.